This TCR beta chain stems from a study of shared clonotypes between healthy human individuals. Profiling relied on immunoSEQ multiplex PCR, and the TCRdb table lists in-frame clones only, not all of them. The table lists millions of clones, 90% to 95% of them singletons, with approximately 1.7% in the top ten. CD8 cells regarded as naive lacked CD45RO, were positively chosen for CCR7, and omitted terminally differentiated effector memory CD45RA+ cells. The CDR3 has 14 amino acids. Germline V lookup: CDR1 SGDLS, CDR2 YYNGEE. V shed 0 bases and J shed 6 bases, with 10 bases lying between them. Sequences were obtained from naive CD8+ T cells from PBMCs. The chain uses TRBV9 and TRBJ2-1, with a tentative D call TRBD2 (5 bases). This TCR was recovered from a man between 18 and 35 years old in good health. Some clones in this sample may be carry-over from other donors' samples. The CDR3 region is CASSVDEGFNEQFF. In DNA, the CDR3 is TGTGCCAGCAGCGTAGATGAGGGCTTCAATGAGCAGTTCTTC. Based on the CDR3 plus reference TRBV9 and TRBJ2-1, the full variable domain is DSGVTQTPKHLITATGQRVTLRCSPRSGDLSVYWYQQSLDQGLQFLIQYYNGEERAKGNILERFSAQQFPDLHSELNLSSLELGDSALYFCASSVDEGFNEQFFGPGTRLTVL.